This T cell receptor beta chain was profiled in a study of lung T cells in sarcoidosis with Löfgren's syndrome. In the study overall: Bronchoalveolar lavage fluid in sarcoidosis accumulates CD4+ T cells.

This CDR3 comprises 13 residues. Germline loops: CDR1 LNHNV, CDR2 YYDKDF (reference sequence). Comments on this clonotype: The germline gene is not matched at one end of the junction; a read error may be the cause.

From the reads, TCRdb called clonotypes with MiXCR, one entry per CDR3 protein. The table includes more than 900 distinct CDR3 sequences, 22% detected once. This clonotype originated in a human donor with sarcoidosis (Löfgren's syndrome or another form), or a control subject (not recorded which). Sequencing used CD4+ T cells from PBMCs. The chain carries TRBV15 and TRBJ2-3; D not resolved. The CDR3 reads CATSRDNPVTQYF. CDR3 DNA: TGTGCCACCAGTAGAGATAACCCCGTTACGCAGTATTTT. Looking up the rest from reference TRBV15 and TRBJ2-3 gives the full variable domain: DAMVIQNPRYQVTQFGKPVTLSCSQTLNHNVMYWYQQKSSQAPKLLFHYYDKDFNNEADTPDNFQSRRPNTSFCFLDIRSPGLGDTAMYLCATSRDNPVTQYFGPGTRLTVL.